Below are 26 T cell receptor beta chains sequenced from a single sample in a study of CXCR3-negative and CXCR3-positive naive CD8 T cells (dated by TCRdb to about 2019). This sample was sequenced with a NextSeq 550. The Human TCR Profiling Kit (MiLaboratory) was used to prepare UMI-labeled 5' RACE TRB cDNA libraries. Reprocessed by TCRdb, the reads give a single entry per CDR3 protein sequence, without DNA. The table for this sample lists some 130,000 distinct CDR3 sequences. The top ten hold 0.41% of the sample. Their specific antigens are unknown. Summary of the overall study and its limitations: Compared with CXCR3-negative naive cells, CXCR3-positive naive cells had TRB CDR3s with higher hydrophobicity (lower Kidera factor 4), lower energy, and higher strength and volume indices.

Sequenced input: naive CXCR3+ CD8+ T cells from blood. Taken with the paper, the label for cell subset or site translates to: CD45RO-CCR7+CD27+CD95- naive CD8+ T cells expressing CXCR3 (TNR3+). All receptors derive from a human donor in good health. Some clones in this sample may be carry-over from other donors' samples.

V usage is TRBV28 and J usage is TRBJ2-1; as DNA is missing, the TRBD2 call by TCRdb cannot be tested. The CDR3 has 12 amino acids. CDR1 and CDR2 (germline): MDHEN, SYDVKM. CDR3 loop: CTGREKSHEQFF.

The chain combines TRBV7-2 with TRBJ2-1; TCRdb gives TRBD2 as the D gene, but with no DNA this cannot be confirmed. The CDR3 contains 18 residues. Germline-derived CDR1 and CDR2 are SGHTA and FQGNSA. Here the CDR3 reads CASSRSLDYFPDWNEQFF.

The CDR3 protein is CASSSLIKNTEAFF. This chain uses TRBV7-6 with TRBJ1-1. Germline V lookup: CDR1 SGHVS, CDR2 FNYEAQ. The CDR3 spans 14 residues.

V usage is TRBV29-1 and J usage is TRBJ2-1; without DNA, the TCRdb call of TRBD1 cannot be checked. The CDR3 totals 14 residues. Germline CDR1 SQVTM, CDR2 ANQGSEA. The CDR3 is CRCWEGQGCNEQFF.

The V call is TRBV4-3, the J call TRBJ2-7; TCRdb selects TRBD1, and the lack of DNA leaves this call unchecked. The CDR3 loop spans 16 amino acids. Germline CDR1 and CDR2: LGHNA and YSLEER. This CDR3 is CASSQDGDRGKGEQYF.

The chain recombines TRBV4-1 with TRBJ2-7; TCRdb names TRBD1, which stays unverified in the absence of DNA. Germline V gives CDR1 MGHRA, CDR2 YSYEKL. The CDR3 sequence is 15 residues long. CDR3 sequence: CASSQATGGYHEQYF.

CDR3 sequence reads: CASSFPVQGAETYEQYF. The chain joins TRBV11-2 to TRBJ2-7; TCRdb reports TRBD1, a call that lacks DNA to check it against. This CDR3 is 17 amino acids long. Germline CDR1 is SGHAT and CDR2 is FQNNGV.

The V and J genes are TRBV5-1 and TRBJ2-7; TCRdb lists TRBD1, though no DNA is available to test this call. This CDR3 is 18 amino acids long. The germline V gene has CDR1 SGHRS and CDR2 YFSETQ. The CDR3 loop is CASSLVGTGKPQRGEQYF.

This chain connects TRBV12-3 or TRBV12-4 to TRBJ2-5. The CDR3 contains 15 residues. This chain's CDR3 is CASSLSTLEQETQYF.

The chain carries TRBV6-2 or TRBV6-3 and TRBJ1-1. Germline CDR1 is MNHEY and CDR2 is SVGEGT. This CDR3 has 13 residues. The CDR3 is CASSYGPRYEAFF.

The CDR3 reads CASSQEYGNGYEQYF. This chain connects TRBV4-1 to TRBJ2-7. CDR3 length: 15 residues. The germline gives CDR1 MGHRA, CDR2 YSYEKL.

The V call is TRBV28, the J call TRBJ2-7; TCRdb gives TRBD1 as the D gene, but with no DNA this cannot be confirmed. This CDR3 spans 13 amino acids. CDR1 is MDHEN and CDR2 is SYDVKM in the germline V gene. The CDR3 spells CASSFRQGGEQYF.

V gene TRBV6-6 combines with J gene TRBJ1-6; TCRdb lists TRBD1, though no DNA is available to test this call. CDR1 is MNHNY and CDR2 is SVGAGI in the germline V gene (reference sequence). The CDR3 loop spans 15 amino acids. CDR3 in amino acids: CASSYGAGQAGTLHF.

The chain uses TRBV19 and TRBJ2-1; TCRdb gives TRBD1 as the D gene, but with no DNA this cannot be confirmed. The germline gives CDR1 LNHDA, CDR2 SQIVND (reference sequence). CDR3 length: 13 amino acids. CDR3 region: CASSMMRGHEQFF.

V usage is TRBV13 and J usage is TRBJ2-7. The CDR3 is made up of 11 amino acids. From germline, CDR1 is PRHDT and CDR2 FYEKMQ (reference sequence). Here the CDR3 reads CASSLEHEQYF.

This chain joins TRBV7-9 and TRBJ2-5; TCRdb selects TRBD2, and the lack of DNA leaves this call unchecked. The CDR3 spans 12 residues. Germline CDR1 is SEHNR and CDR2 is FQNEAQ (reference sequence). CDR3 sequence reads: CASSRRGETQYF.

The chain is built from TRBV10-3 and TRBJ2-7; TCRdb returns TRBD1, unconfirmable since there is no DNA. Germline V gene sequence: CDR1 ENHRY, CDR2 SYGVKD. CDR3 size: 12 residues. The CDR3 protein is CATLGGPYEQYF.

The rearrangement joins TRBV27 to TRBJ1-1; TCRdb indicates TRBD1, and absent DNA this call remains unverified. The CDR3 is 15 amino acids. The germline CDR1 and CDR2 sequences are MNHEY and SMNVEV (reference sequence). CDR3 region: CASSPEQAVNTEAFF.

The chain uses TRBV28 and TRBJ1-1. Germline V gene sequence: CDR1 MDHEN, CDR2 SYDVKM. The CDR3 length is 13 residues. The CDR3 sequence: CASSLGTNTEAFF.

The chain links TRBV12-3 or TRBV12-4 to TRBJ2-2. This CDR3 has 15 amino acids. The CDR3 sequence: CASSLGGGNTGELFF.

The V gene is TRBV5-6, the J gene TRBJ1-2; TCRdb names TRBD1, which stays unverified in the absence of DNA. The CDR3 spans 13 residues. The germline gives CDR1 SGHDT, CDR2 YYEEEE. CDR3: CASSPTGFYGDTF.

The chain couples TRBV15 to TRBJ2-7; the TCRdb D gene call, TRBD1, has no DNA to confirm it. This CDR3 has 13 residues. The germline V gene encodes CDR1 LNHNV and CDR2 YYDKDF (reference sequence). CDR3 in amino acids: CATSSRLSYEQYF.

The V gene is TRBV18, the J gene TRBJ2-7. This CDR3 contains 12 residues. Germline CDR1 KGHSH, CDR2 LQKENI. CDR3 amino acids: CASSPQPYEQYF.

V is TRBV7-9 and J is TRBJ2-1; TCRdb reports TRBD2, a call that lacks DNA to check it against. Germline V gene data show CDR1 as SEHNR and CDR2 as FQNEAQ (reference sequence). The CDR3 consists of 16 residues. The CDR3 loop reads CASSYLTSPLYNEQFF.

V usage is TRBV12-3 or TRBV12-4 and J usage is TRBJ1-2. The CDR3 has 16 residues. The CDR3 loop is CASSPSFSQYFYGYTF.

The chain recombines TRBV24-1 with TRBJ2-5; TCRdb's assignment of TRBD2 cannot be checked, as there is no DNA. Germline CDR1 reads KGHDR; CDR2 reads SFDVKD. There are 19 residues in the CDR3. The CDR3 loop is CATSAGLAGAVGRGETQYF.